This T cell receptor (beta chain) was identified during a study of prognosis after radiotherapy for stage I lung cancer (dated by TCRdb to the early 2020s). Background on the whole study: Fewer than 20 stage I NSCLC patients were enrolled in Nanjing, China, between 2018 and early 2019. SBRT was given in 3 to 5 fractions with a biologically effective dose of at least 100 Gy, using image-guided IMRT or VMAT. After SBRT, distant metastases developed in about 20% of the 19 patients at a median of about seven months, while the remaining 15 patients had no significant progression. The study sequenced some 38 blood samples from around 20 patients, one before and one after SBRT per patient. Tumor histology was squamous cell carcinoma in more than five patients and adenocarcinoma in around 12. No patient received concurrent therapy alongside SBRT. Peripheral blood TCR beta repertoires were profiled in stage I NSCLC patients before and after stereotactic body radiotherapy, and the repertoires were related to distant failure. Approximately 14 of the patients were found to have newly diagnosed primary stage I lung tumors, and several were living with oligometastatic NSCLC after surgical resection of the primary tumor. All patients were regarded as medically inoperable, because of comorbidities in about eleven patients and refusal of surgery in several patients. The cohort was made up of 13 men and roughly six women, with a median age of around 68 years and an age range of 53 to 84 years.

A history of other malignancies or of prior chemotherapy or radiotherapy was absent in all patients, and node-negative disease was shown on CT and PET/CT in all patients. At each of two time points, approximately 6.6 milliliters of peripheral venous blood were collected in EDTA tubes. PBMCs were isolated by Ficoll-Paque Plus density-gradient centrifugation. Immediately after collection, samples were stored at -80 degrees C until analysis. CDR1 GTSNPN and CDR2 SVGIG are derived from the germline V gene (reference sequence). V and J lose 3 bases and 4 bases, and a span of 7 bases separates them. The CDR3, cysteine through phenylalanine, is 12 amino acids long. The only DNA kept is the CDR3, 36 bases in frame from the first base. Two rounds of multiplex PCR were used to amplify the TCR beta CDR3 region from genomic DNA. The first PCR round used primers specific to each TRBV and TRBJ gene, with sequences filed in Chinese patent CN105087789A. Universal primers were used in the second round of PCR. The Roche High Pure PCR Template Preparation Kit was used to extract genomic DNA from the frozen PBMCs. Libraries were sequenced paired-end with 151 bp reads on an Illumina HiSeq 3000. The original pipeline was this. CutAdapt was used to remove raw reads lacking the multiplex PCR primer sequences. High-quality paired reads were merged into contigs with PEAR. By alignment to reference sequences, MiXCR assigned TRB V, D and J gene segments to each contig. CDR3 sequences were clustered by base quality and sequence similarity to remove sequencing errors. Shannon entropy, normalized by the natural log of the productive TCR sequence number, served as the measure of diversity. To get clonality, Shannon entropy was divided by the natural log of the number of unique clonotypes, and that result was subtracted from one. The Youden index of ROC curves was used to select progression-free survival cut-offs for repertoire metrics, and analyses were performed in R 3.5.3. TCRdb reran the public reads through fastp at Q25 and MiXCR, keeping productive beta chains. One record per CDR3 amino acid sequence lists the most common genes and DNA. The V and J calls come from TCRdb's annotation, not from the publication. The sample table holds about 51,000 distinct CDR3 sequences, of which roughly 36% were seen once. Approximately 9% of the sample is held by the ten biggest clonotypes.

The paper's findings and limits, for the study overall: Differences by metastasis status were reportedly seen in TRBV and TRBJ usage frequencies, involving two V genes at baseline and, after SBRT, 8 or 9 V genes and two J genes. The study was limited by the small cohort and short follow-up, and independent validation of the study findings is required. Post-SBRT Shannon entropy and its change from baseline were lower in patients who developed distant metastases; baseline Shannon entropy was not associated with metastases. None of the reported P values were adjusted for multiple comparisons. Whether the expanded TCR clones were tumor-specific was not determined. After SBRT, the number of unique TCR clones decreased (median around 10,000 before versus around 7,000 after; Wilcoxon paired P=0.011).

At least ten counts were recorded for this clonotype. Its antigen target is currently unknown. The record has no base qualities; no much larger clone is one base away. The sample here was PBMCs, taken before or after stereotactic body radiation therapy (not recorded which). This clonotype originated in a donor over 45 with non-small cell lung cancer. The chain employs TRBV30 and TRBJ1-3; the D gene remains uncertain. The CDR3 region has the sequence CAWSPAGNTIYF. The DNA sequence follows: TGTGCCTGGAGCCCGGCCGGAAACACCATATATTTT.